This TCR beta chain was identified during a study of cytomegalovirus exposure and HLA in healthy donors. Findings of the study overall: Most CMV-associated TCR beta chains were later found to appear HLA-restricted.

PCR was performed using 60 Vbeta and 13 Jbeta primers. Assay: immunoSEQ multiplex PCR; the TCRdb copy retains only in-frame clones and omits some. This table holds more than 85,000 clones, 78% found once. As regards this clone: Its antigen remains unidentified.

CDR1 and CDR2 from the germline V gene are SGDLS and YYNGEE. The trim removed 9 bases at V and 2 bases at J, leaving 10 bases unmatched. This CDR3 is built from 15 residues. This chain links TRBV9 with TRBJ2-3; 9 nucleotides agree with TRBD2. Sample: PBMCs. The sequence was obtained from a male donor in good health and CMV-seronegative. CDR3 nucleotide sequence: TGTGCCACCAACCTAGCGGGACTTAACACAGATACGCAGTATTTT. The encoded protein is CATNLAGLNTDTQYF.